These 12 T cell receptor beta chains were all obtained from the same sample, sequenced in a study of T cells expressing NK-cell markers. TCRdb reprocessed the 5' RACE reads, keeping one entry per CDR3 protein, no DNA. The clone table shows roughly 420,000 distinct CDR3 sequences, with the ten largest holding 7.3%. Sequencing input: blood T cells: a sorted CD56 or NKG2C T cell subset, CD4+ or CD8+ T cells, or bulk PBMC T cells (not recorded which). These receptor sequences come from a woman between 18 and 69 years old in good health.

J is TRBJ2-1 and V is TRBV5-1; the TCRdb call, TRBD2, lacks DNA for checking. CDR1 and CDR2 from the germline V gene are SGHRS and YFSETQ. This CDR3 has 16 amino acids. The CDR3 region is CASSLDLIAGYNEQFF.

J is TRBJ1-2 and V is TRBV4-1; no DNA is available, so the TRBD1 call from TCRdb remains unchecked. CDR3 size: 15 residues. Per germline, CDR1 MGHRA and CDR2 YSYEKL. CDR3 region: CASSQQAGLNYGYTF.

The J gene is TRBJ2-3, the V gene TRBV3-1; there is no DNA to check the TCRdb D call of TRBD2. The CDR3 has 15 amino acids. Per the germline V gene, CDR1 is LGHDT and CDR2 is YNNKEL (reference sequence). CDR3 protein: CASSRGTYSTDTQYF.

CDR3 in amino acids: CASSLAGRHTDTQYF. The chain uses TRBV11-2 and TRBJ2-3; the TCRdb D gene call, TRBD2, has no DNA to confirm it. Germline values: CDR1 SGHAT, CDR2 FQNNGV. There are 15 residues in the CDR3.

The V call is TRBV4-3, the J call TRBJ2-5; TCRdb selects TRBD2, and the lack of DNA leaves this call unchecked. CDR1 and CDR2 (germline): LGHNA, YSLEER. This CDR3 spans 13 amino acids. The chain's CDR3 is CASSQGRSETQYF.

The chain combines TRBV5-1 with TRBJ2-3; TCRdb proposes TRBD2, but this gene call is untestable without DNA. The CDR3 has 16 amino acids. Germline V gene sequence: CDR1 SGHRS, CDR2 YFSETQ. CDR3 protein: CASSLVPLQGTDTQYF.

The chain uses TRBV29-1 and TRBJ1-2; with no DNA, the TCRdb D assignment of TRBD1 cannot be verified. The germline gives CDR1 SQVTM, CDR2 ANQGSEA. CDR3 length equals 13 residues. CDR3 in amino acids: CSVDGIPNYGYTF.

The genes are TRBV15 and TRBJ2-7; lacking DNA, the TRBD2 call made by TCRdb goes unchecked. The CDR3 totals 12 residues. In germline, CDR1 is LNHNV, CDR2 YYDKDF (reference sequence). The CDR3 loop reads CATSREGREQYF. The full variable domain, completed using reference TRBV15 and TRBJ2-7, is DAMVIQNPRYQVTQFGKPVTLSCSQTLNHNVMYWYQQKSSQAPKLLFHYYDKDFNNEADTPDNFQSRRPNTSFCFLDIRSPGLGDTAMYLCATSREGREQYFGPGTRLTVT.

This rearrangement joins TRBV6-1 to TRBJ1-1; TCRdb names TRBD1, which stays unverified in the absence of DNA. CDR1 is MNHNS, CDR2 SASEGT, per germline. CDR3 size: 13 residues. The CDR3 reads CASSSDTNTEAFF.

This chain links TRBV3-1 with TRBJ1-2. Germline V gene data show CDR1 as LGHDT and CDR2 as YNNKEL (reference sequence). CDR3 length: 14 amino acids. CDR3: CASSQGRDFYGYTF.

The V call is TRBV20-1, the J call TRBJ2-5; TCRdb gives TRBD1 as the D gene, but with no DNA this cannot be confirmed. CDR3 length: 18 amino acids. From germline, CDR1 is DFQATT and CDR2 SNEGSKA (reference sequence). The CDR3 reads CSARDLRPTGTGVETQYF.

This sequence joins TRBV5-4 and TRBJ2-1; the TRBD1 assignment by TCRdb is unverifiable without DNA. The CDR3 spans 16 residues. Germline lookup yields CDR1 SGHNT and CDR2 YYREEE (reference sequence). CDR3 protein: CASSPGGTYSYNEQFF.